What follows describes a single T cell receptor beta chain. The antigen remains unidentified. Pooling covered second doses at about 4 or about 12 weeks. Clones were sequenced by immunoSEQ multiplex PCR, and TCRdb holds only the in-frame ones, with some missing. The table shows roughly 270,000 clones, with 94% occurring only once. The CDR3 consists of 15 residues. The germline CDR1 and CDR2 sequences are SEHNR and FQNEAQ (reference sequence). Trimming cost V 2 bases and J 4 bases, with 14 bases left between them. The data were obtained in a study of T cell responses to AZD1222 COVID-19 vaccine. Study-level results: Among spike-specific TCRs, nearly half reportedly target unmutated variant regions. Just 5 to 7 AZD1222 recipients were seropositive at baseline. The donors showed a predominance of white British ancestry and of females, with possible underestimation of clonal diversity.

This receptor was identified in an adult who received the AZD1222 COVID-19 vaccine. The genes are TRBV7-9 and TRBJ2-5; maybe TRBD1 (6 bases). Source: peripheral blood, taken 28 days after the second AZD1222 dose. This CDR3 reads CASSLSSVGGETQYF. The CDR3 bases are TGTGCCAGCAGCTTAAGTTCCGTAGGGGGAGAGACCCAGTACTTC.